This is a list of T cell receptor beta chains from one sample in a study of blood T cell repertoires in COVID-19. Sequencing used immunoSEQ multiplex PCR; TCRdb keeps in-frame clones, though not all of them. The repertoire has fewer than 85,000 clones, 75% to 85% of them found once; the top ten carry about 6.5%. The sample comprised peripheral blood. These receptors were collected from an older woman with acute or convalescent COVID-19. Both conserved end residues are trimmed from each CDR3. Rows may omit the clone size; those that give it use once, few, many or a size class.

j_gene	abundance	v_gene	CDR3aa
TRBJ1-1	few	TRBV6-5	ASSYADGRTEAF
TRBJ1-5	few	TRBV19	ASTTDRDGQPQH
TRBJ2-6	NA	TRBV19	ASSTPQGSGANVLT
TRBJ1-3	NA	TRBV12-2	ASRLEGVPADKNSGNTIY
TRBJ2-7	NA	TRBV5-1	ASTGTGIYEQY
TRBJ1-1	NA	TRBV2	ASSEVNGDTEAF
TRBJ1-2	NA	TRBV5-1	ASSPNSGDPNGYT
TRBJ1-2	once	TRBV12-5	ASGLNRVWGYGYT
TRBJ1-6	NA	TRBV15	ATSARTGHNSPLH
TRBJ1-1	NA	TRBV2	ASSGQGNTEAF
TRBJ2-2	NA	TRBV7-2	ASSRPPGAKNTGELF
TRBJ1-6	NA	TRBV27	ASSRGTGLNSPLH
TRBJ1-1	few	TRBV11-3	ASSLGERTEAF
TRBJ1-2	NA	TRBV9	ASNWGVGVGGYT
TRBJ2-2	NA	TRBV27	ASREYTSGYGNTGELF
TRBJ2-1	NA	TRBV9	ASSVVGAQYNEQF
TRBJ2-3	NA	TRBV7-3	ASSQSGGTDTQY
TRBJ1-1	NA	TRBV6-2/TRBV6-3	ASSYSSSLKAF
TRBJ1-1	NA	TRBV18	ASSLERDTEAF
TRBJ1-2	NA	TRBV6-5	ASRSGTGFYGYT
TRBJ2-1	NA	TRBV2	ASSEGGQSYNEQF
TRBJ1-5	NA	TRBV19	ASSIGAQGRQPQH
TRBJ1-5	NA	TRBV13	ASSRSTGTGGNQPQH
TRBJ2-1	NA	TRBV6-5	ASRGLGYNEQF
TRBJ2-7	NA	TRBV5-1	ASSLETGGPYEQY
TRBJ1-1	NA	TRBV9	ASSALGGGEAF
TRBJ1-2	NA	TRBV4-2	ASSQDQGGGYGYT
TRBJ1-6	NA	TRBV19	ASSRGQGSGSPLH
TRBJ1-4	NA	TRBV6-1	ASKPQGAGEKLF
TRBJ1-4	NA	TRBV5-1	ASSLSDEKLF
TRBJ1-6	NA	TRBV7-2	ASRKGQGGSPLH
TRBJ2-7	few	TRBV13	ASSSPPGRDRYEQY
TRBJ2-3	NA	TRBV2	ASAIRGQIGDTQY
TRBJ1-5	NA	TRBV12-3/TRBV12-4	ASSPGVVQPQH
TRBJ1-2	NA	TRBV5-1	ASSLATGVGGTNGYT